This TCR beta chain was recovered during a study of blood T cell repertoires in COVID-19 (dated by TCRdb to the early 2020s). About the study as a whole: Samples covering the acute and convalescent phases of COVID-19 were provided by collaborators in the United States, Italy and Spain. The dataset comprised deeply sampled blood TCRbeta repertoires from subjects exposed to, actively infected with, or recovered from COVID-19. The prospective study material was composed of cDNA or gDNA derived from T cells, B-cell-depleted T cells, or PBMCs. Sample metadata almost always included a de-identified subject ID, COVID-19 status, age in years and sex. The repertoires were released in a freely available public database meant as a resource for research on the immune response to SARS-CoV-2. Samples came from the ongoing ImmuneRACE study (first 160 participants) plus 1,254 subjects from 6 global collaborators. Where available, HLA class I and class II types were obtained from metadata supplied by the sample provider rather than from assay-based typing. Summary of the overall study and its limitations: Clinical and demographic metadata were provided uncurated, with the amount varying by source and participant.

The immunoSEQ Assay, a bias-controlled multiplex PCR, was used to amplify TCRbeta CDR3 regions from genomic DNA. The authors' analysis ran thus. The number of nucleated cells in each sample was estimated by amplification of reference gene primers within the assay. Sequence reads were collapsed and filtered to measure the absolute abundance of every unique TCRbeta CDR3 rearrangement. For each sample, productive Simpson clonality was calculated by taking the square root of Simpson's diversity index across productive rearrangements. Held by TCRdb, this immuneACCESS table contains in-frame sequences only and omits some clones. Under half of the omission traces to an unresolved V gene where checked; the cause of the rest is unknown. Clonal size and the V and J genes are those of that table, whereas D and trimming came from the DNA. Present in this sample are 400,000 to 500,000 clones, approximately 90% of which were seen just once. About 1.4% of the sample is taken by the ten largest.

Enrolling through a virtual design, the prospective study's participants ranged in age from roughly 18 to 89 years and lived across some 23 United States geographic areas. Cohort assignment in the prospective study relied on participant-reported clinical history from a screening survey and a study questionnaire. Exposed participants had been in contact, within 2 weeks of entering the study, with a person who had a PCR-confirmed or clinician-diagnosed case of COVID-19. Mobile phlebotomists in the prospective study collected whole blood, serum and a nasopharyngeal or oropharyngeal swab from every participant. Prospective study participants could optionally give additional blood draws and questionnaires over an approximately 2-month period. Prospective study blood samples were shipped either frozen or at room temperature before DNA extraction. Including cysteine and phenylalanine, the CDR3 has 11 amino acids. The DNA shown is the 33-base CDR3, in frame from base 1. Trimming at the junction amounts to 4 bases on V and 14 bases on J, and the germline ends lie 13 bases apart. The germline V gene encodes CDR1 LNHNV and CDR2 YYDKDF (reference sequence).

As to this clone: The target of this receptor is not known. No base qualities exist here, and no much larger clone lies one base off it.

The TCR was taken from a woman younger than 30 who had been exposed to COVID-19. Sequencing used PBMCs or T cells enriched from blood (not recorded which). The V and J segments used are TRBV15 and TRBJ2-3, with the D segment identity uncertain. The nucleotide sequence reads as follows: TGTGCCACCAGCAACCTCGGTTCATCGTATTTT. Protein translation: CATSNLGSSYF. With the portions outside the CDR3 filled from the reference TRBV15 and TRBJ2-3 genes, the complete variable region becomes DAMVIQNPRYQVTQFGKPVTLSCSQTLNHNVMYWYQQKSSQAPKLLFHYYDKDFNNEADTPDNFQSRRPNTSFCFLDIRSPGLGDTAMYLCATSNLGSSYFGPGTRLTVL.